The 20 T cell receptor beta chains listed next were all sequenced from one sample in a study of technical replicates of blood from a handful of donors. The protocol was immunoSEQ multiplex PCR, while the TCRdb copy is restricted to in-frame clones and leaves out a portion. Among about 89,000 clones, about 94% were seen once, and the ten largest hold about 0.22%. Sequenced input: T cells isolated from PBMCs. Source of these receptors: a human donor in good health.

CDR3 loop: CASSYQGSNEQFF. CDR3 nucleotide sequence: TGTGCCAGCAGTTACCAGGGGTCGAATGAGCAGTTCTTC. The J gene is TRBJ2-1, the V gene TRBV6-5; possible D gene TRBD1, 6 bases. The CDR3 loop spans 13 amino acids. With 2 bases removed from V and 7 bases from J, the gap between germline ends came to 9 bases. Germline values: CDR1 MNHEY, CDR2 SVGAGI.

The chain is built from TRBV21-1 and TRBJ1-4; no DNA check was done on the table's D call, TRBD1. TRBV21-1 represents a pseudogene. The CDR3 has 13 amino acids. The CDR3 bases are TGTGCCAGCAGCAATTGGCCAAGCCGGGACAGCCGCTTT. The encoded protein is CASSNWPSRDSRF.

This sequence joins TRBV28 and TRBJ2-7; D possibly corresponds to TRBD1 (5 bases). In germline, CDR1 is MDHEN, CDR2 SYDVKM. The CDR3 has 14 amino acids. V was shortened by 2 bases and J by 3 bases, with 11 bases between the two germline ends. The CDR3 here is CASSLATVNYEQYF. The CDR3 DNA sequence: TGTGCCAGCAGTTTAGCGACAGTCAACTACGAGCAGTACTTC. Drawing the rest from reference TRBV28 and TRBJ2-7, the complete variable domain is DVKVTQSSRYLVKRTGEKVFLECVQDMDHENMFWYRQDPGLGLRLIYFSYDVKMKEKGDIPEGYSVSREKKERFSLILESASTNQTSMYLCASSLATVNYEQYFGPGTRLTVT.

This clone was detected a few times. CDR3 nucleotides: TGTGCCAGCAGAGTTCTAGCGGGAGCCGACAATGAGCAGTTCTTC. It yields the protein CASRVLAGADNEQFF. The chain carries TRBV2 and TRBJ2-1; 10 bases fit TRBD2. CDR1 SNHLY and CDR2 FYNNEI come from the germline V gene. This CDR3 has 15 residues. The V gene end was trimmed by 6 bases and the J gene end by 5 bases; junction bases not matched to a gene: 7.

V is TRBV2 and J is TRBJ1-4; 8 positions agree with TRBD1. Per germline, CDR1 SNHLY and CDR2 FYNNEI. The CDR3 spans 14 residues. Trimming took 4 bases from V and 8 from J; bases not matched to a gene: 6. CDR3 DNA: TGTGCCAGCAGTGGTCGCAGGGGGCGGGAAAAACTGTTTTTT. Amino acids: CASSGRRGREKLFF.

V is TRBV5-1 and J is TRBJ2-5; TRBD2 agrees at 8 bases. The CDR3 is 15 amino acids. CDR1 is SGHRS and CDR2 is YFSETQ in the germline V gene. The ends lost 2 bases at V and 2 bases at J; junction bases unmatched: 5. CDR3 loop: CASSFISGGQETQYF. The DNA of the CDR3 is TGCGCCAGCAGCTTCATCAGCGGGGGACAAGAGACCCAGTACTTC.

The V call is TRBV28, the J call TRBJ1-5, with D maybe TRBD1 (6 bases). The CDR3 loop spans 16 amino acids. Germline V lookup: CDR1 MDHEN, CDR2 SYDVKM. V gave up 3 bases and J gave up 5 bases, with 17 bases separating them. CDR3 residues: CASSLDQGFVDQPQHF. In nucleotides, the CDR3 is TGTGCCAGCAGTTTGGACCAGGGGTTCGTCGATCAGCCCCAGCATTTT.

This chain links TRBV28 with TRBJ2-1; a possible D gene is TRBD2 (5 bases). This CDR3 region has 13 residues. From germline, CDR1 is MDHEN and CDR2 SYDVKM. The V end lost 5 bases, the J end lost 6 bases, and 11 bases lay between the germline ends. The CDR3 sequence: CASSRPGSNEQFF. For the CDR3, the DNA is TGTGCCAGCAGTCGACCGGGATCCAATGAGCAGTTCTTC.

The chain links TRBV2 to TRBJ1-5; TRBD1 aligns across 11 bases. Losses at the gene ends were 4 bases for V and 5 bases for J; bases not matched to a gene: 4. The germline gives CDR1 SNHLY, CDR2 FYNNEI. The CDR3 consists of 15 residues. The CDR3 DNA reads as TGTGCCAGCAGTGGCGGGACAGGGGGGGATCAGCCCCAGCATTTT. Translating gives CASSGGTGGDQPQHF.

This clone was recorded only once. V and J are TRBV29-1 and TRBJ1-3, with TRBD1 as a possible D gene (5 bases). Trimming removed 6 bases from V and 7 bases from J, with 19 bases in between. The CDR3 length is 14 residues. Germline V gene lookup returns CDR1 SQVTM and CDR2 ANQGSEA. CDR3 region: CSVDKSPGGNTIYF. The CDR3 DNA sequence: TGCAGCGTCGATAAGTCACCTGGGGGGAACACCATATATTTT.

The chain has TRBV27 and TRBJ1-5; D unresolved. V gave up 2 bases and J gave up 0 bases, with 8 bases separating them. In germline, CDR1 is MNHEY, CDR2 SMNVEV (reference sequence). The CDR3 runs to 15 residues. CDR3 coding DNA: TGTGCCAGCAGTTTAGTCGAGGGTAGCAATCAGCCCCAGCATTTT. It translates to CASSLVEGSNQPQHF.

The genes are TRBV5-5 and TRBJ1-3, with D unclear. Trimming shortened V by 1 base and J by 1 base, and 6 bases separated the two germline ends. CDR1 SGHKS and CDR2 YYEKEE come from the germline V gene (reference sequence). The CDR3 runs 14 residues. CDR3 sequence reads: CASSLSDSGNTIYF. CDR3 DNA: TGTGCCAGCAGCTTGAGCGATTCTGGAAACACCATATATTTT. The full variable domain, with the rest looked up from reference TRBV5-5 and TRBJ1-3, is DAGVTQSPTHLIKTRGQQVTLRCSPISGHKSVSWYQQVLGQGPQFIFQYYEKEERGRGNFPDRFSARQFPNYSSELNVNALLLGDSALYLCASSLSDSGNTIYFGEGSWLTVV.

This sequence joins TRBV28 and TRBJ2-7; D not certain. The CDR3 has 17 residues. V lost 3 bases, J lost 1 base, and 19 bases lay in between. Germline loops: CDR1 MDHEN, CDR2 SYDVKM. CDR3 bases: TGTGCCAGCAGTTTCCCCTTGAGGCTTCGTCTATCCTACGAGCAGTACTTC. It encodes CASSFPLRLRLSYEQYF.

V usage is TRBV5-6 and J usage is TRBJ2-1; 12 nucleotides line up with TRBD2. The V gene's germline CDR1 is SGHDT and CDR2 YYEEEE. CDR3 size: 16 residues. With 1 base clipped from V and 7 bases from J, the junction kept 6 bases outside the gene matches. CDR3 bases: TGTGCCAGCAGCTTGCTGACTAGCGGGAGTGGTAATGAGCAGTTCTTC. This encodes CASSLLTSGSGNEQFF.

The chain has TRBV11-3 and TRBJ1-2; 8 bases align to TRBD1. Losses at the gene ends were 2 bases for V and 4 bases for J; bases not matched to a gene: 18. Germline CDR1 is SGHNT and CDR2 is YENEEA. The CDR3 has 19 residues. The CDR3 sequence is CASSLYGTGNAFNLYGYTF. Written as DNA, the CDR3 is TGTGCCAGCAGCTTATATGGGACAGGAAACGCCTTCAACCTCTATGGCTACACCTTC.

This chain links TRBV2 with TRBJ2-7, with 10 bases lining up with TRBD1. Germline-derived CDR1 and CDR2 are SNHLY and FYNNEI. V gave up 6 bases and J gave up 1 base; unmatched junction bases: 6. The CDR3 covers 15 residues. CDR3 bases: TGTGCCAGCAGAAGACAGGGGGCCTTGTCCTACGAGCAGTACTTC. Translating it yields CASRRQGALSYEQYF.

This sequence joins TRBV10-1 and TRBJ2-3, with 7 bases that match TRBD2. J was trimmed by 3 bases and V by 2 bases; bases with no gene match: 5. This CDR3 is built from 15 residues. Germline V lookup: CDR1 WNHNN, CDR2 SYGVQD (reference sequence). Written as DNA, the CDR3 is TGCGCCAGCAGTGAGATAGGACTAGGGACAGATACGCAGTATTTT. This encodes CASSEIGLGTDTQYF.

This chain uses TRBV5-1 with TRBJ2-7; 9 bases fit TRBD2. This CDR3 contains 15 residues. Trimming removed 0 bases from V and 7 bases from J; junction bases left unmatched: 8. CDR1 and CDR2 from the germline V gene are SGHRS and YFSETQ. The CDR3 nucleotides read TGCGCCAGCAGCTTGGAGGCGGGAGGGCCGTGGGAGCAGTACTTC. Its protein is CASSLEAGGPWEQYF.

CDR3 DNA sequence: TGTGCCAGCAGACCCGCGGGGGACTCCTACGAGCAGTACTTC. It yields the protein CASRPAGDSYEQYF. The chain uses TRBV6-6 and TRBJ2-7; 7 bases fit TRBD2. This CDR3 has 14 amino acids. The trim removed 6 bases at V and 0 bases at J, leaving 5 bases unmatched. Germline assignment: CDR1 MNHNY and CDR2 SVGAGI (reference sequence).

The V gene is TRBV28, the J gene TRBJ2-5; 13 bases match TRBD2. Germline CDR1 is MDHEN and CDR2 is SYDVKM. V dropped 6 bases and J dropped 9; count of bases not matched to a gene: 13. The CDR3 consists of 16 residues. CDR3 nucleotide sequence: TGTGCCAGCAGCCTATCCCAGGGACTAGCGGGACATTCCCAGTACTTC. The encoded protein is CASSLSQGLAGHSQYF.